These 27 T cell receptor beta chains originate from one sample sequenced in a study of post-analysis software for immune sequencing data. TCR beta cDNA libraries included unique molecular identifiers. TCRdb re-analysed the PCR reads in MiXCR, keeping a single row per CDR3 protein. The profile covers 350,000 to 500,000 distinct CDR3 sequences, with more than 30% appearing a single time and less than 10% taken by the ten largest. The antigens for these receptors are not known. Whole-study findings and limits: In patients, TRBV5-6, TRBV5-1 and TRBV20-1 belonged to four or five TRBV segments found more frequently than in controls.

Sequencing used blood. The origin of the receptors is a girl aged 2 to 10 with multiple sclerosis.

About this clonotype itself: A junction boundary mismatches the germline segment, possibly from a read error. The chain has TRBV7-7 and TRBJ2-3, with D possibly being TRBD1 (6 bases). Germline CDR1 SSHAT, CDR2 FNYEAQ (reference sequence). The CDR3 is made up of 15 amino acids. CDR3 sequence (DNA): TGTGCTAGCAGCCCTTCAGACAGGAACACAGATACGCAGTATTTT. It is translated as CASSPSDRNTDTQYF. Looking up the rest from reference TRBV7-7 and TRBJ2-3 gives the full variable domain: GAGVSQSPRYKVTKRGQDVTLRCDPISSHATLYWYQQALGQGPEFLTYFNYEAQPDKSGLPSDRFSAERPEGSISTLTIQRTEQRDSAMYRCASSPSDRNTDTQYFGPGTRLTVL.

This clonotype is a singleton in its sample. V is TRBV27 and J is TRBJ2-1; TRBD1 matches 8 bases. Losses at the gene ends were 5 bases for V and 7 bases for J; bases not matched to a gene: 13. Germline CDR1 is MNHEY and CDR2 is SMNVEV (reference sequence). The length of the CDR3 is 16 residues. The CDR3 protein is CASSITWTGYVNEQFF. In DNA, the CDR3 is TGTGCCAGCAGTATCACATGGACAGGGTATGTAAATGAGCAGTTCTTC.

The V gene is TRBV28, the J gene TRBJ2-4, with 9 bases lining up with TRBD2. With the DNA end fitting TRBJ2-7 better, the J assignment may be wrong. Germline values: CDR1 MDHEN, CDR2 SYDVKM. CDR3 length equals 17 residues. The CDR3 sequence is CASSFHQVRGRAYEQYF. The CDR3 region has the DNA TGTGCCAGCAGTTTCCACCAGGTCCGCGGGAGGGCCTACGAGCAGTACTTC.

The V and J genes are TRBV7-2 and TRBJ2-6, with TRBD2 identical over 7 bases. Trimming removed 1 base from V and 3 bases from J; junction bases left unmatched: 3. This CDR3 contains 16 residues. Germline lookup yields CDR1 SGHTA and CDR2 FQGNSA. The CDR3 DNA sequence: TGTGCCAGCAGCTTAGAAGGGAGGGGTGGGGCCAACGTCCTGACTTTC. It codes for CASSLEGRGGANVLTF.

About this clonotype: One end of the junction fails to match germline, which may point to a read error. The chain is built from TRBV7-8 and TRBJ2-4, with 7 bases lining up with TRBD1. The germline V gene has CDR1 SGHVS and CDR2 FQNEAQ. The CDR3 has 15 residues. CDR3 sequence: CVSSSDRTGKNIQYF. The CDR3 bases are TGTGTCAGCAGCTCAGATCGGACAGGCAAAAACATTCAGTACTTC.

The chain links TRBV29-1 to TRBJ1-1, with TRBD1 matching over 7 bases. V was clipped by 4 bases and J by 0 bases; unmatched bases: 2. The CDR3 is made up of 13 amino acids. Germline values: CDR1 SQVTM, CDR2 ANQGSEA. As DNA, the CDR3 is TGCAGCGTTGGGGACAGAATGAACACTGAAGCTTTCTTT. It specifies CSVGDRMNTEAFF.

This clonotype came up a few times. The chain combines TRBV5-1 with TRBJ2-5, with D maybe TRBD1 (6 bases). CDR3 length equals 16 residues. V was shortened by 4 bases and J by 3 bases, with 19 bases between the two germline ends. Germline V gene data show CDR1 as SGHRS and CDR2 as YFSETQ. CDR3 amino acids: CASSLQQGTTEETQYF. DNA for the CDR3: TGCGCCAGCAGCCTACAACAGGGTACGACCGAAGAGACCCAGTACTTC.

The rearrangement uses TRBV29-1 and TRBJ1-6; D ambiguous. Per the germline V gene, CDR1 is SQVTM and CDR2 is ANQGSEA. The germline V and J ends were trimmed by 5 bases and 7 bases, with 18 bases remaining between them. This CDR3 has 15 residues. In DNA form, the CDR3 reads TGCAGCGTTCGAGAAGAGGGTGTTGGGAATTCACCCCTCCACTTT. Translating it yields CSVREEGVGNSPLHF.

The chain links TRBV28 to TRBJ2-1, with D unclear. This CDR3 has 16 amino acids. Germline-derived CDR1 and CDR2 are MDHEN and SYDVKM. V was pared by 4 bases and J by 0 bases, with 13 bases between. The CDR3 region has the DNA TGTGCCAGCAGTTCCTACCTTATGAGCTCCTACAATGAGCAGTTCTTC. It encodes CASSSYLMSSYNEQFF.

This rearrangement joins TRBV4-3 to TRBJ1-4; 7 nucleotides agree with TRBD1. Germline V lookup: CDR1 LGHNA, CDR2 YSLEER. V shed 1 base, J shed 8 bases, and the junction held 10 bases outside the gene matches. The CDR3 is made up of 16 amino acids. This CDR3 reads CASSQARVHRGEKLFF. The CDR3 nucleotides are TGCGCCAGCAGCCAAGCCCGGGTCCACAGGGGCGAAAAACTGTTTTTT.

V is TRBV12-3 or TRBV12-4 and J is TRBJ1-2; 10 bases are shared with TRBD1. CDR3 length: 16 residues. J lost 8 bases, V lost 3 bases, and 12 bases had no gene match. Here the CDR3 DNA reads TGTGCCAGCAGTTTGGAGAGACAGGGGGCGATCGGGGGCTACACCTTC. This codes for CASSLERQGAIGGYTF.

The chain recombines TRBV5-1 with TRBJ2-3; 8 bases align to TRBD1. There are 15 residues in the CDR3. With V trimmed by 1 base and J by 1 base, 2 bases remained unmatched. Germline assignment: CDR1 SGHRS and CDR2 YFSETQ. The DNA of the CDR3 is TGCGCCAGCAGCTTGCCGACAGGGGGCACAGATACGCAGTATTTT. Translated: CASSLPTGGTDTQYF.

This rearrangement joins TRBV6-5 to TRBJ1-2, with D tentatively TRBD1 (5 bases). CDR3 length: 17 residues. The germline V gene encodes CDR1 MNHEY and CDR2 SVGAGI. Trimming stripped 0 bases from V and 3 bases from J, with 17 bases between. The CDR3 region is CASSYSRRRGLDYGYTF. DNA for the CDR3: TGTGCCAGCAGTTACTCCCGCAGAAGGGGACTCGACTATGGCTACACCTTC.

This chain connects TRBV29-1 to TRBJ1-4; D gene unclear. Trimming cost V 6 bases and J 13 bases, with 18 bases left between them. Germline loops: CDR1 SQVTM, CDR2 ANQGSEA. The CDR3 totals 12 residues. CDR3 in amino acids: CSVGSEMDRLFF. CDR3 sequence (DNA): TGCAGCGTCGGGAGTGAGATGGATAGACTGTTTTTT. Supplemented by reference TRBV29-1 and TRBJ1-4, the full variable domain reads SAVISQKPSRDICQRGTSLTIQCQVDSQVTMMFWYRQQPGQSLTLIATANQGSEATYESGFVIDKFPISRPNLTFSTLTVSNMSPEDSSIYLCSVGSEMDRLFFGSGTQLSVL.

This chain joins TRBV11-2 and TRBJ1-6, with D perhaps matching TRBD1 (5 bases). Germline V gives CDR1 SGHAT, CDR2 FQNNGV. Deletions cut 2 bases from V and 0 bases from J, with 11 bases between. The CDR3 spans 17 residues. For the CDR3, the DNA is TGTGCCAGCAGCTTATTCCGGGGGAGCTCCTATAATTCACCCCTCCACTTT. Amino acids: CASSLFRGSSYNSPLHF.

About this clonotype itself: Germline is not matched at one junction end, which may reflect a read error. V gene TRBV15 combines with J gene TRBJ2-7; 12 bases line up with TRBD1. Germline V gene sequence: CDR1 LNHNV, CDR2 YYDKDF (reference sequence). This CDR3 is built from 16 residues. CDR3 nucleotides: TGTGCCACCAGCAGAGATCGGGACAGGGGGCTCCACGAGGAGTACTTC. As protein: CATSRDRDRGLHEEYF.

This clonotype occurred a few times. The chain couples TRBV4-1 to TRBJ1-2, with TRBD1 matching 9 bases. The CDR3 covers 14 residues. The trim removed 4 bases at V and 4 bases at J, leaving 4 bases unmatched. The germline V gene has CDR1 MGHRA and CDR2 YSYEKL. CDR3: CASSPSDRGYGYTF. CDR3 DNA: TGCGCCAGCAGCCCTTCGGACAGGGGCTATGGCTACACCTTC.

The V gene is TRBV12-3 or TRBV12-4, the J gene TRBJ2-7; TRBD1 matches 7 bases. V dropped 6 bases and J dropped 4; count of bases not matched to a gene: 9. This CDR3 spans 14 amino acids. The CDR3, as DNA: TGTGCCAGCAGCAGACAGGGACGGGGTTACGAGCAGTACTTC. Translation gives CASSRQGRGYEQYF.

This clonotype showed up just a few times. The genes are TRBV7-8 and TRBJ2-7; D is possibly TRBD2 (6 bases). With 1 base removed from V and 4 bases from J, the gap between germline ends came to 20 bases. The CDR3 runs 17 residues. Germline CDR1 SGHVS, CDR2 FQNEAQ. The CDR3 DNA sequence: TGTGCCAGCAGCTTAGGGGGGACTCCTTCAACGCCTTACGAGCAGTACTTC. Translation gives CASSLGGTPSTPYEQYF.

V is TRBV4-3 and J is TRBJ2-2; D perhaps matches TRBD1 (5 bases). CDR1 LGHNA and CDR2 YSLEER come from the germline V gene. There are 17 residues in the CDR3. Trimming removed 4 bases from V and 6 bases from J, with 21 bases in between. The CDR3 region is CASSPRPFQGYAGELFF. DNA of the CDR3: TGCGCCAGCAGCCCGCGCCCCTTCCAGGGTTATGCCGGGGAGCTGTTTTTT.

This clonotype showed up just a few times. The genes are TRBV29-1 and TRBJ1-2; weak D call: TRBD1 (5 bases). Per the germline V gene, CDR1 is SQVTM and CDR2 is ANQGSEA. The CDR3 is made up of 13 amino acids. Trimming pared 7 bases from V and 8 bases from J, leaving 20 bases between. CDR3 amino acids: CSAYYGTLGGYTF. CDR3 nucleotides: TGCAGCGCATATTACGGGACTCTTGGGGGCTACACCTTC.

The rearrangement uses TRBV9 and TRBJ1-2; D might be TRBD1 (5 bases). Germline values: CDR1 SGDLS, CDR2 YYNGEE. The CDR3 extends over 15 amino acids. Trimming removed 0 bases at V and 6 bases at J, with 15 bases between. CDR3 in DNA: TGTGCCAGCAGCGTAGCAGGCAGGGTAGTCGATGGCTACACCTTC. Residues: CASSVAGRVVDGYTF. Full variable domain (outside the CDR3, taken from reference TRBV9 and TRBJ1-2): DSGVTQTPKHLITATGQRVTLRCSPRSGDLSVYWYQQSLDQGLQFLIQYYNGEERAKGNILERFSAQQFPDLHSELNLSSLELGDSALYFCASSVAGRVVDGYTFGSGTRLTVV.

The chain recombines TRBV7-8 with TRBJ2-7; D is perhaps TRBD2 (5 bases). Trimming cost V 2 bases and J 0 bases, with 8 bases left between them. This CDR3 is built from 14 residues. The germline CDR1 and CDR2 sequences are SGHVS and FQNEAQ. CDR3 region: CASSLRRDSYEQYF. CDR3 nucleotide sequence: TGTGCCAGCAGCTTACGTCGGGACTCCTACGAGCAGTACTTC.

The table lists this clonotype with a few counts. The chain has TRBV20-1 and TRBJ2-7; 8 positions match TRBD1. The ends lost 3 bases at V and 5 bases at J; junction bases unmatched: 9. Per germline, CDR1 DFQATT and CDR2 SNEGSKA (reference sequence). The CDR3 runs 14 residues. CDR3 DNA sequence: TGCAGTGCTAGCCGGGACAGGCGAAGGAACGAGCAGTACTTC. Residues: CSASRDRRRNEQYF.

This clonotype was counted between two and nine times. The V call is TRBV7-3, the J call TRBJ1-1, with TRBD1 as a possible D gene (6 bases). The V end was cut by 3 bases, the J end by 5 bases, with 10 bases between. The CDR3 extends over 13 amino acids. CDR1 and CDR2 (germline): SGHTA, FQGTGA. CDR3 bases: TGTGCCAGCAGCTTGGACACAGGGACTGAAGCTTTCTTT. The encoded protein is CASSLDTGTEAFF.

This clonotype showed up just a few times. The CDR3: CASSLLSEAFF. CDR3 coding DNA: TGTGCCAGCAGTTTATTATCTGAAGCTTTCTTT. The rearrangement uses TRBV28 and TRBJ1-1; D ambiguous. Trimming pared 1 base from V and 6 bases from J, leaving 3 bases between. The germline V gene encodes CDR1 MDHEN and CDR2 SYDVKM. There are 11 residues in the CDR3.

The genes are TRBV20-1 and TRBJ2-5, with D perhaps given as TRBD1 or TRBD2 (6 bases each). The length of the CDR3 is 16 residues. CDR1 is DFQATT, CDR2 SNEGSKA, per germline (reference sequence). V shed 0 bases and J shed 5 bases, with 19 bases lying between them. CDR3: CSARDLGGWAKETQYF. The CDR3 DNA follows: TGCAGTGCTAGAGATCTCGGGGGCTGGGCGAAGGAGACCCAGTACTTC.